The rows below give T cell receptor beta chains drawn from one sample of a study of a mutant IDH1 vaccine in newly diagnosed glioma. Their cognate antigens are unknown. Using immunoSEQ multiplex PCR, the repertoire was profiled, and TCRdb retains in-frame clones only, with some absent. The sample consists of roughly 28,000 clones, 70% to 90% of them appearing once. The specimen was PBMCs, collected from a glioma patient whose treatment included an IDH1 peptide vaccine. The receptors were sampled from a man aged 18 to 29 with glioma. Both conserved end residues are part of each CDR3. D genes are given only for firm matches. Size values are once, few and many counts, or a class for expanded clones, and some rows have none.

V	D	J	size	DNA	CDR3
TRBV5-1	NA	TRBJ2-7	NA	TGCGCCAGCAGCGAAACTCTTAGCGACGAGCAGTACTTC	CASSETLSDEQYF
TRBV6-4	NA	TRBJ2-5	NA	TGTGCCAGCAGTGTCAACCCGCAAGAGACCCAGTACTTC	CASSVNPQETQYF
TRBV6-1	TRBD1	TRBJ1-1	NA	TGTGCCAGCAGTACAGGGGGCGTTACTGAAGCTTTCTTT	CASSTGGVTEAFF
TRBV7-2	NA	TRBJ1-1	NA	TGTGCCAGCAGCTTATGGACAGACACTGAAGCTTTCTTT	CASSLWTDTEAFF
TRBV7-8	NA	TRBJ1-1	NA	TGTGCCAGCAGCTTAGTGGGGGGGCGTCAGAACACTGAAGCTTTCTTT	CASSLVGGRQNTEAFF
TRBV5-1	NA	TRBJ1-1	NA	TGCGCCAGCAGCTTGGAACGGGGCACTGAAGCTTTCTTT	CASSLERGTEAFF
TRBV4-2	NA	TRBJ1-2	NA	TGTGCCAGCAGCCAAGCTGGGAACAGGATCTATGGCTACACCTTC	CASSQAGNRIYGYTF
TRBV4-2	TRBD2	TRBJ2-1	NA	TGTGCCAGCAGCCCCCCAGCTAGCGGGAGGGCGCACGAGCAGTTCTTC	CASSPPASGRAHEQFF
TRBV4-1	TRBD1	TRBJ1-6	NA	TGCGCCAGCAGCCGACAGGGAGGGAGCTCACCCCTCCACTTT	CASSRQGGSSPLHF
TRBV30	TRBD1	TRBJ1-1	NA	TGTGCCTGGAGTGAGACAGGGATTGAAGCTTTCTTT	CAWSETGIEAFF
TRBV15	NA	TRBJ2-2	NA	TGTGCCACCAGAGACGCCCCGGGGGACACCGGGGAGCTGTTTTTT	CATRDAPGDTGELFF
TRBV4-2	NA	TRBJ1-1	NA	TGTGCCAGCAGGCTGCACGGGAACACTGAAGCTTTCTTT	CASRLHGNTEAFF
TRBV2	TRBD1	TRBJ2-2	NA	TGTGCCAGCAGTGGACAGGGGGCAGGGGAGCTGTTTTTT	CASSGQGAGELFF
TRBV9	NA	TRBJ1-1	once	TGTGCCAGCAGCGACCCCAGGGGATCGAACACTGAAGCTTTCTTT	CASSDPRGSNTEAFF
TRBV27	NA	TRBJ1-2	NA	TGTGCCAGCAGCCCCTTGGGATATGGCTACACCTTC	CASSPLGYGYTF
TRBV9	NA	TRBJ1-2	NA	TGTGCCAGCAGCGTAAGCCCCCTCGACGGAGTAAAGGGCTACACCTTC	CASSVSPLDGVKGYTF
TRBV6-6	NA	TRBJ1-1	NA	TGTGCCAGTTCCCATGTGGGGGCTGAAGCTTTCTTT	CASSHVGAEAFF
TRBV6-5	NA	TRBJ1-1	NA	TGTGCCAGCAGTTACAGCAGGGCGGACACTGAAGCTTTCTTT	CASSYSRADTEAFF
TRBV4-3	NA	TRBJ1-1	NA	TGCGCCAGCAGCCACAGGGGTGGGACTGAAGCTTTCTTT	CASSHRGGTEAFF
TRBV5-8	TRBD1	TRBJ1-2	NA	TGTGCCAGCACCTCCGGGACAGGCCGCTATGGCTACACCTTC	CASTSGTGRYGYTF
TRBV29-1	NA	TRBJ1-2	once	TGCAGCGTTGAACCCCGGGACCTTAACTATGGCTACACCTTC	CSVEPRDLNYGYTF
TRBV5-4	TRBD2	TRBJ2-2	NA	TGTGCCAGCAGGGATGGCGGGAGGGGGGCCGGGGAGCTGTTTTTT	CASRDGGRGAGELFF
TRBV9	NA	TRBJ1-3	NA	TGTGCCAGCAGCGTAGGTTCGACCGTTGGGAACACCATATATTTT	CASSVGSTVGNTIYF
TRBV5-1	TRBD1	TRBJ2-2	NA	TGCGCCAGCAGCTCCCGGACAGGGAGGCACACCGGGGAGCTGTTTTTT	CASSSRTGRHTGELFF
TRBV19	NA	TRBJ1-1	NA	TGTGCCAGTAGTCGGCGGGGGAACACTGAAGCTTTCTTT	CASSRRGNTEAFF
TRBV15	TRBD1	TRBJ1-3	NA	TGTGCCACCAGCCGGACAGGGACAGGGGACACCATATATTTT	CATSRTGTGDTIYF
TRBV5-6	NA	TRBJ1-1	NA	TGTGCCAGCAGCTTGGGGGCAGGGTTTGAAGCTTTCTTT	CASSLGAGFEAFF
TRBV10-3	NA	TRBJ2-5	NA	TGTGCCATCAGTGAGTCCCCCGATAAGCACCAAGAGACCCAGTACTTC	CAISESPDKHQETQYF
TRBV5-1	NA	TRBJ2-6	NA	TGCGCCAGCAGCTTGGTGCCAGGGGCTGGGGCCAACGTCCTGACTTTC	CASSLVPGAGANVLTF
TRBV5-1	NA	TRBJ1-1	NA	TGCGCCAGCAGCTTGTCGCAGGCCTTAACGACTGAAGCTTTCTTT	CASSLSQALTTEAFF
TRBV7-2	NA	TRBJ1-1	NA	TGTGCCAGCAGCTTAGGTCGTTTACGAGAGAACACTGAAGCTTTCTTT	CASSLGRLRENTEAFF
TRBV5-1	NA	TRBJ1-5	NA	TGCGCCAGCAGCTTGGGGGGGCTAGGCAATCAGCCCCAGCATTTT	CASSLGGLGNQPQHF
TRBV10-2	NA	TRBJ1-3	NA	TGCGCCAGCAGTCCAGGCCGCCTAAACACCATATATTTT	CASSPGRLNTIYF
TRBV4-1	NA	TRBJ1-5	NA	TGCGCCAGCAGCCAAAACCGCTGGGGCAATCAGCCCCAGCATTTT	CASSQNRWGNQPQHF
TRBV6-1	NA	TRBJ1-5	once	TGTGCCAGCAACCGACAGGACTTCAATCAGCCCCAGCATTTT	CASNRQDFNQPQHF
TRBV7-9	NA	TRBJ1-1	once	TGTGCCAGCAGCCCGGAGCCAGGAATGAACACTGAAGCTTTCTTT	CASSPEPGMNTEAFF
TRBV7-2	TRBD1	TRBJ1-6	NA	TGTGCCAGCAGCTTAGTGGGGGGACAGAGCCAGAATTCACCCCTCCACTTT	CASSLVGGQSQNSPLHF
TRBV28	TRBD1	TRBJ1-4	NA	TGTGCCAGCAGTTTACCCGGGACAGCAACTAATGAAAAACTGTTTTTT	CASSLPGTATNEKLFF
TRBV12-5	TRBD1	TRBJ1-1	NA	TGTGCTAGTGGAATGGCCCGGGGGACAGGCAACACTGAAGCTTTCTTT	CASGMARGTGNTEAFF
TRBV15	TRBD1	TRBJ1-5	once	TGTGCCACTCTTCGCGGGGGGACAGCGCGTAATCAGCCCCAGCATTTT	CATLRGGTARNQPQHF
TRBV4-1	NA	TRBJ2-5	NA	TGCGCCAGCAGCCAAGATTCGATGGAGACCCAGTACTTC	CASSQDSMETQYF
TRBV4-1	NA	TRBJ1-1	NA	TGCGCCAGCAGCCAAGATGGAGTGAACACTGAAGCTTTCTTT	CASSQDGVNTEAFF
TRBV5-5	NA	TRBJ1-5	NA	TGTGCCAGCAGCTTTGTTCCTTCGGGGCGGACATCGGAGCCCCAGCATTTT	CASSFVPSGRTSEPQHF
TRBV6-5	NA	TRBJ1-1	few	TGTGCCAGCCTACCCACTTCGGGGGCGAACACTGAAGCTTTCTTT	CASLPTSGANTEAFF
TRBV4-2	NA	TRBJ1-3	NA	TGTGCCAGCAGCCAAGGCCTTAACGCTGGAAACACCATATATTTT	CASSQGLNAGNTIYF
TRBV7-8	NA	TRBJ1-3	NA	TGTGCCAGCAGCTTAACTACAGAGCCTGGAAACACCATATATTTT	CASSLTTEPGNTIYF
TRBV29-1	NA	TRBJ2-3	NA	TGCAGCGTTGGAGGACAGTCCCTCACAGATACGCAGTATTTT	CSVGGQSLTDTQYF
TRBV5-6	TRBD1	TRBJ1-4	NA	TGTGCCAGCAGAAGGACAGGGAGTGAAAAACTGTTTTTT	CASRRTGSEKLFF
TRBV28	NA	TRBJ2-7	NA	TGTGCCAGCAGTTCCCTCGGATACGAGCAGTACTTC	CASSSLGYEQYF
TRBV6-4	TRBD2	TRBJ2-2	NA	TGTGCCAGCAGTGACTCGGCTAGCGGGAGGAATGCCGGGGAGCTGTTTTTT	CASSDSASGRNAGELFF
TRBV30	TRBD1	TRBJ1-2	once	TGTGCCTGGAGCCAGGGGGTTTCAAACTATGGCTACACCTTC	CAWSQGVSNYGYTF
TRBV20-1	NA	TRBJ2-7	NA	TGCAGTGCTACTAGTGGGTACGAGCAGTACTTC	CSATSGYEQYF
TRBV19	NA	TRBJ2-7	NA	TGTGCCAGTAGTATAGATCGGGGCTACGAGCAGTACTTC	CASSIDRGYEQYF
TRBV11-2	NA	TRBJ2-7	NA	TGTGCCAGCAGCCTCGACAGGGAGCGGGGCTACGAGCAGTACTTC	CASSLDRERGYEQYF
TRBV5-5	NA	TRBJ2-7	NA	TGTGCCAGCAGCTTGGATCTGCCAGGCCTTACGAGCACCAACTTC	CASSLDLPGLTSTNF
TRBV7-7	NA	TRBJ2-3	once	TGTGCCAGCAGCTTAGGCCGCACAGATACGCAGTATTTT	CASSLGRTDTQYF
TRBV27	TRBD1	TRBJ1-1	few	TGTGCCAGCAGCTACACGACAGGGGGCCCTGAAGCTTTCTTT	CASSYTTGGPEAFF
TRBV5-1	NA	TRBJ1-4	NA	TGCGCCAGCAGCAGGTCCGGGTCCTTGGCAACTAATGAAAAACTGTTTTTT	CASSRSGSLATNEKLFF
TRBV19	NA	TRBJ2-3	few	TGTGCCAGTAGACTATCCGGGGATACGCAGTATTTT	CASRLSGDTQYF
TRBV14	NA	TRBJ2-1	once	TGTGCCAGCAGCCAAGAGAGGTCGGGAGCCTTCAATGAGCAGTTCTTC	CASSQERSGAFNEQFF